One and the same sample provided the 11 T cell receptor beta chains below, sequenced in a study of T cells in tuberculosis. Generated by immunoSEQ multiplex PCR, the TCRdb table keeps only in-frame clones and is missing some. The sample lists about 35,000 clones, around 92% occurring once. Sample: PBMCs. The receptor set was obtained from a donor between 10 and 35 years old with latent tuberculosis or without tuberculosis infection. Some clones in this sample may be carry-over from other donors' samples.

This chain uses TRBV9 with TRBJ2-1; 14 nucleotides agree with TRBD2. The CDR3 contains 18 residues. The J segment lost 1 base and the V segment lost 3 bases, leaving 6 bases of the junction unmatched. The germline gives CDR1 SGDLS, CDR2 YYNGEE. CDR3 sequence: CASSETSGGALSYNEQFF. As DNA, the CDR3 is TGTGCCAGCAGCGAGACTAGCGGGGGGGCCTTATCCTACAATGAGCAGTTCTTC.

J is TRBJ2-3 and V is TRBV4-1; D is undetermined. The CDR3 covers 14 residues. Per germline, CDR1 MGHRA and CDR2 YSYEKL. V lost 1 base and J lost 2, with 7 bases in between. In DNA form, the CDR3 reads TGCGCCAGCAGCCAAGGGCACCACACAGATACGCAGTATTTT. It codes for CASSQGHHTDTQYF.

This clone was seen a few times. J is TRBJ1-1 and V is TRBV19; D gene uncertain. This CDR3 comprises 15 residues. Germline V CDR1 and CDR2: LNHDA, SQIVND (reference sequence). V shed 5 bases and J shed 2 bases, with 15 bases lying between them. The CDR3 sequence is CASSRHATQNTEAFF. For the CDR3, the DNA is TGTGCCAGTAGTCGACATGCCACGCAAAACACTGAAGCTTTCTTT.

This clone was counted only a few times. This chain links TRBV2 with TRBJ1-2, with D possibly TRBD1 on 6 matching bases. Germline-derived CDR1 and CDR2 are SNHLY and FYNNEI. The CDR3 is 11 amino acids. V dropped 8 bases and J dropped 8 bases, with 12 bases sitting between them. The CDR3 bases are TGTGCCAGCCGGTGGGGGGGCGGCTACACCTTC. Encoded protein: CASRWGGGYTF.

There are a few counts of this clone. The chain carries TRBV7-8 and TRBJ1-5; 7 positions agree with TRBD1. The CDR3 covers 15 residues. The germline V gene encodes CDR1 SGHVS and CDR2 FQNEAQ. V lost 2 bases and J lost 4; bases outside the gene matches: 5. For the CDR3, the DNA is TGTGCCAGCAGCTTACAGCCACAGGGGAATCAGCCCCAGCATTTT. It yields the protein CASSLQPQGNQPQHF. The whole variable domain, remainder taken from reference TRBV7-8 and TRBJ1-5, is GAGVSQSPRYKVAKRGQDVALRCDPISGHVSLFWYQQALGQGPEFLTYFQNEAQLDKSGLPSDRFFAERPEGSVSTLKIQRTQQEDSAVYLCASSLQPQGNQPQHFGDGTRLSIL.

This clone came up a few times. The V gene is TRBV2, the J gene TRBJ1-1; 10 bases are shared with TRBD1. After removal of 8 bases from V and 4 bases from J, the junction contained 7 bases not matched to a gene. There are 14 residues in the CDR3. CDR1 and CDR2 from the germline V gene are SNHLY and FYNNEI. DNA for the CDR3: TGTGCCAGCCGGGACAGGGGAGGCGTCACTGAAGCTTTCTTT. It codes for CASRDRGGVTEAFF.

This clone showed up just a few times. The rearrangement links TRBV5-5 to TRBJ2-1; D is possibly TRBD2 (5 bases). The CDR3 totals 13 residues. Germline CDR1 reads SGHKS; CDR2 reads YYEKEE (reference sequence). V lost 4 bases and J 7 bases, leaving 12 bases between the germline ends. CDR3 DNA sequence: TGTGCCAGCAGCCTCCATTCGGGGAATGAGCAGTTCTTC. Amino acids: CASSLHSGNEQFF.

The genes are TRBV28 and TRBJ2-5; D call uncertain. Germline V lookup: CDR1 MDHEN, CDR2 SYDVKM. The CDR3 is made up of 12 amino acids. Trimming pared 5 bases from V and 5 bases from J, leaving 9 bases between. DNA of the CDR3: TGTGCCAGCAGTGTCCGTATGGAGACCCAGTACTTC. It translates to CASSVRMETQYF.

The J gene is TRBJ1-6, the V gene TRBV28, with 8 bases aligning to TRBD1. The CDR3 covers 14 residues. From germline, CDR1 is MDHEN and CDR2 SYDVKM. V was pared by 1 base and J by 10 bases, with 3 bases of the junction left unmatched. CDR3 region: CASSLSGGDSPLHF. In nucleotides, the CDR3 is TGTGCCAGCAGTTTATCAGGGGGCGACTCACCCCTCCACTTT.

This chain joins TRBV19 and TRBJ2-2; TRBD1 agrees at 10 bases. After removal of 5 bases from V and 0 bases from J, the junction contained 6 bases not matched to a gene. Germline CDR1 LNHDA, CDR2 SQIVND (reference sequence). This CDR3 has 17 residues. The CDR3 is CASSSPGQGSNTGELFF. CDR3 coding DNA: TGTGCCAGTAGTTCTCCGGGACAGGGGTCGAACACCGGGGAGCTGTTTTTT.

DNA of the CDR3: TGTGCCACCAGCAGAGATCGGGATTCTGGAAACACCATATATTTT. The encoded protein is CATSRDRDSGNTIYF. This chain uses TRBV15 with TRBJ1-3; no firm D call. The CDR3 is 15 residues long. V was pared by 0 bases and J by 1 base, with 7 bases between. CDR1 is LNHNV, CDR2 YYDKDF, per germline (reference sequence).